A single sample is the source of the 2 T cell receptor beta chains below, sequenced in a study of shared clonotypes between healthy human individuals. Here immunoSEQ multiplex PCR was the method, and the copy in TCRdb shows in-frame clones only, minus some. Seen here are approximately 2,300,000 clones, about nine tenths observed once, and the top ten hold around 0.4%. The sequencing input was naive CD4+ T cells from PBMCs. Subset denoted: CD45RA+ positively selected. The receptors stem from a man aged 18 to 30 in good health. Some clones in this sample may be carry-over from other donors' samples.

This sequence joins TRBV5-1 and TRBJ2-4; 7 nucleotides agree with TRBD2. The V segment lost 7 bases and the J segment 5 bases; nucleotides outside the gene matches: 9. This CDR3 is built from 14 residues. Germline V gives CDR1 SGHRS, CDR2 YFSETQ. The CDR3 reads CASGETGGENIQYF. Here the CDR3 DNA reads TGCGCCAGCGGTGAAACGGGGGGAGAAAACATTCAGTACTTC.

This clone was seen only once. The chain couples TRBV13 to TRBJ2-7, with D uncertain. The germline V gene has CDR1 PRHDT and CDR2 FYEKMQ (reference sequence). The CDR3 totals 15 residues. V was pared by 5 bases and J by 2 bases, with 16 bases between. CDR3 amino acids: CASSLRDLSTYEQYF. The DNA of the CDR3 is TGTGCCAGCAGCCTTAGAGACCTGAGCACCTACGAGCAGTACTTC.